Sequencing of this T cell receptor (beta chain) was carried out in a study of memory CD4+ T cells and cytomegalovirus serostatus. Background on the study: Of the healthy Belgian adults, 9 were CMV seropositive and about two dozen seronegative. Notes on the study in general: CD4+ memory repertoires contained about 40% of the 164 reported CMV TCRbeta sequences.

Libraries were prepared by immunoSEQ multiplex PCR; TCRdb keeps only in-frame clonotypes and omits some of them. Of under 100,000 clones listed, less than 90% are singletons. The sort gate was single viable CD3+CD4+CD8-CD45RO+ cells for memory CD4+ T cells. V was trimmed by 0 bases and J by 6 bases, leaving 12 bases between them. The CDR3 runs to 15 residues. The germline V gene encodes CDR1 MNHEY and CDR2 SMNVEV (reference sequence). Concerning this clone: Its antigen is still unknown.

Sequenced input: memory CD4+ T cells from blood. The TCR comes from an adult in good health and CMV-seronegative. The rearrangement links TRBV27 to TRBJ1-5; D remains unclear. CDR3 bases: TGTGCCAGCAGTTTATCGCCTGTCTCAGGTCAGCCCCAGCATTTT. Translation: CASSLSPVSGQPQHF.